This T cell receptor beta chain appears in the sequencing data of a study of ipilimumab plus nivolumab after autologous stem cell transplantation. Study summary: Both relapsed and primary refractory DLBCL were included. Overall study findings and caveats: The authors say TCR, Treg and microbiome findings warrant further study.

Starting 14 to 28 days after autologous transplant, ipilimumab 1 mg/kg was given. This clone was observed a single time. Its antigen remains unknown. Sequenced by immunoSEQ multiplex PCR; TCRdb stores in-frame clones only, minus some. The top ten clones hold about 18% of a sample with around 13,000 clones, roughly 72% of them seen once. Germline loops: CDR1 SGHAT, CDR2 FQNNGV. V lost 5 bases to trimming and J lost 1 base, with 7 bases between them. This CDR3 is 13 amino acids long. The genes are TRBV11-2 and TRBJ2-3; possibly TRBD1 for D (5 bases). Sequenced material: PBMCs, taken in a trial of ipilimumab plus nivolumab as post-transplant consolidation. The clonotype comes from a male donor with diffuse large B-cell lymphoma. The CDR3 here is CASSPQGTDTQYF. Here the CDR3 DNA reads TGTGCCAGCAGCCCACAGGGCACAGATACGCAGTATTTT.